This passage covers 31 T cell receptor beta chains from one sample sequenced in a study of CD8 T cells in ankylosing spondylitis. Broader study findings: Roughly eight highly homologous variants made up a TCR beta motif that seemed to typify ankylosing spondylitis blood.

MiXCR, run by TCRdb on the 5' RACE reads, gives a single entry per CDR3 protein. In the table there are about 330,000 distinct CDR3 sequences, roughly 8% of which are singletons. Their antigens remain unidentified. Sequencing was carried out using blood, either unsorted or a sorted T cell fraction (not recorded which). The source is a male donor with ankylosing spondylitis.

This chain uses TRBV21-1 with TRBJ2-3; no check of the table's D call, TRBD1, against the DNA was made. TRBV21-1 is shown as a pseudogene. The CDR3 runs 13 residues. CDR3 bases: TGTGCCAGCAGCATCCGACAGGGGGCGATGCAGTATTTT. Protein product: CASSIRQGAMQYF.

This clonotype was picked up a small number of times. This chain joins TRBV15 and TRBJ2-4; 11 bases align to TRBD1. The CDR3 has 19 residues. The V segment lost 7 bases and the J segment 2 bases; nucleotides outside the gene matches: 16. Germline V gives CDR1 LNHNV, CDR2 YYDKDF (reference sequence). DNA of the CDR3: TGTGCCACCACCACAGGACAGGGGGCGCGGTATGGGACCAAAAACATTCAGTACTTC. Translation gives CATTTGQGARYGTKNIQYF.

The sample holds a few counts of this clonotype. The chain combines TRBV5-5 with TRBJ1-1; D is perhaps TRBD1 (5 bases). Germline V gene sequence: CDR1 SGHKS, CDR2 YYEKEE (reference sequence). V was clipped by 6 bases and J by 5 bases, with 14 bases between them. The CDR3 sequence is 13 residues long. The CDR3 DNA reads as TGTGCCAGCATCTGGGGGGGGAGGACTGAAGCTTTCTTT. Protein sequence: CASIWGGRTEAFF.

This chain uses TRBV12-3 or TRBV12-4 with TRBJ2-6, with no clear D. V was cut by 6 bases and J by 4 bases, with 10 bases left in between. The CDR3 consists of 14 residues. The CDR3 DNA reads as TGTGCCAGCAGCTGGGGTCCAGGGGCCAACGTCCTGACTTTC. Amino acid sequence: CASSWGPGANVLTF.

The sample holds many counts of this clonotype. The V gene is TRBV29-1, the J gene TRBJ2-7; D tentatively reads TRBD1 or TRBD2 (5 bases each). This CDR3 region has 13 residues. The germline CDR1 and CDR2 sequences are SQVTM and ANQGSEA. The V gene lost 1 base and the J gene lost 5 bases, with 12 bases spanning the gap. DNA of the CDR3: TGCAGCGTTGAAGGTTGGGGGAGCGACGAGCAGTACTTC. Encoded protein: CSVEGWGSDEQYF.

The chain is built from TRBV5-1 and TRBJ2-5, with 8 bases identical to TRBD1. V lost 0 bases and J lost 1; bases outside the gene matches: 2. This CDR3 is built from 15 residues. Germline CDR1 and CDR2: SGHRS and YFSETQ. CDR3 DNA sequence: TGCGCCAGCAGCTTGGCCGGACAGGGCCAAGAGACCCAGTACTTC. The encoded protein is CASSLAGQGQETQYF.

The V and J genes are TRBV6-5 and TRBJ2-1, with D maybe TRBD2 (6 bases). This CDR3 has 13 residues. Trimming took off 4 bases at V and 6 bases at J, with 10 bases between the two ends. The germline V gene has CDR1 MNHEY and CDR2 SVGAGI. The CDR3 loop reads CASSSTRFNEQFF. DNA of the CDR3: TGTGCCAGCAGTTCGACTAGATTCAATGAGCAGTTCTTC.

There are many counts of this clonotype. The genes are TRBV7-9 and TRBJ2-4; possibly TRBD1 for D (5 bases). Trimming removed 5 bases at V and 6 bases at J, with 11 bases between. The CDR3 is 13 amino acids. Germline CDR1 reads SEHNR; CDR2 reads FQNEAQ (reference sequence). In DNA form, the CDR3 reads TGTGCCAGCAGCCCGCAGACAGTAAACATTCAGTACTTC. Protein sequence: CASSPQTVNIQYF.

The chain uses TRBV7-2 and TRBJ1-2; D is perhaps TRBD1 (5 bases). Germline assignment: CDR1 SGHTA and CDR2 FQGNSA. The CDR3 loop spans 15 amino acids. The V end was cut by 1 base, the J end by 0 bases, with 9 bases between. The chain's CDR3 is CASSLGGRTNYGYTF. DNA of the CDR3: TGTGCCAGCAGCTTAGGGGGCAGAACTAACTATGGCTACACCTTC. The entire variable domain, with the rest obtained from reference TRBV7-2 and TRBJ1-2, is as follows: GAGVSQSPSNKVTEKGKDVELRCDPISGHTALYWYRQSLGQGLEFLIYFQGNSAPDKSGLPSDRFSAERTGGSVSTLTIQRTQQEDSAVYLCASSLGGRTNYGYTFGSGTRLTVV.

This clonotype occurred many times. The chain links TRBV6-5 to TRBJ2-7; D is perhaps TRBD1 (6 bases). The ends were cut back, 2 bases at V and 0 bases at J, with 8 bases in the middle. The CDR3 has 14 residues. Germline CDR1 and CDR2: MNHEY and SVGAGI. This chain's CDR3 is CASSYRGSSYEQYF. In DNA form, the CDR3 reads TGTGCCAGCAGTTACAGGGGGAGCTCCTACGAGCAGTACTTC.

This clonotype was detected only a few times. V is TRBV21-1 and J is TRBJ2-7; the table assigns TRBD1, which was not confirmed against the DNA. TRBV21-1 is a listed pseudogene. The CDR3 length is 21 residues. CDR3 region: CASRRAGISPIDLRGTYEQYF. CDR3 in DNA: TGTGCCAGCCGACGGGCAGGGATTTCACCCATTGATCTAAGGGGGACCTACGAGCAGTACTTC.

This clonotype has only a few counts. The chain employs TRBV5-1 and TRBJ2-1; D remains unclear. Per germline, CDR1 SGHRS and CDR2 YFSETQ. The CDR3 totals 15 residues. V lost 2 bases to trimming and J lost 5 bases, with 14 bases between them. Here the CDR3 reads CASSFGLADNNEQFF. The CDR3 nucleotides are TGCGCCAGCAGCTTTGGCCTCGCTGACAACAATGAGCAGTTCTTC.

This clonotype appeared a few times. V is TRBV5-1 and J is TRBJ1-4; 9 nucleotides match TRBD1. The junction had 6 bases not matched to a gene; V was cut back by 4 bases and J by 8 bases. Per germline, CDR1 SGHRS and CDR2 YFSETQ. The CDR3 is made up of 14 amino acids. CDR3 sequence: CASSRGTGYEKLFF. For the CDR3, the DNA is TGCGCCAGCAGCCGCGGGACAGGGTACGAAAAACTGTTTTTT.

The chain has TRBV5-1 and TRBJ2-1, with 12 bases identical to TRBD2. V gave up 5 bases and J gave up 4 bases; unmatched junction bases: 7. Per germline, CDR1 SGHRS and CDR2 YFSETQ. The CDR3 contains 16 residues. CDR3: CASRVGTSGYYNEQFF. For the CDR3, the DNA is TGCGCCAGCAGGGTGGGGACTAGCGGGTATTACAATGAGCAGTTCTTC.

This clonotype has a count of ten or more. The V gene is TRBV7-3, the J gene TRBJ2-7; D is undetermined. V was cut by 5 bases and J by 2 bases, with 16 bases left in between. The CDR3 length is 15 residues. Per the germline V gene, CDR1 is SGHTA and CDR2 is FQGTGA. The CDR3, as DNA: TGTGCCAGCAGCCTTCTTCCCACCAAGACCTACGAGCAGTACTTC. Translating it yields CASSLLPTKTYEQYF. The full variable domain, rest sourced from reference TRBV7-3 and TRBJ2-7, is GAGVSQTPSNKVTEKGKYVELRCDPISGHTALYWYRQSLGQGPEFLIYFQGTGAADDSGLPNDRFFAVRPEGSVSTLKIQRTERGDSAVYLCASSLLPTKTYEQYFGPGTRLTVT.

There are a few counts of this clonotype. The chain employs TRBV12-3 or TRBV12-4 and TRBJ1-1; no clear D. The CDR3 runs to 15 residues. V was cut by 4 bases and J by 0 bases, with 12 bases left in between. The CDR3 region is CASSSPPAMNTEAFF. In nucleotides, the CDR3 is TGTGCCAGCAGTTCCCCGCCAGCGATGAACACTGAAGCTTTCTTT.

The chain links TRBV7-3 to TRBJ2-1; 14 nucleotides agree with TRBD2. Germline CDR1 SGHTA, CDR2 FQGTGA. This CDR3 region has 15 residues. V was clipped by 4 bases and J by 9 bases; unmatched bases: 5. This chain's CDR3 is CASSSGLAGEVEQFF. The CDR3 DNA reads TGTGCCAGCAGCTCGGGACTAGCGGGAGAGGTTGAGCAGTTCTTC.

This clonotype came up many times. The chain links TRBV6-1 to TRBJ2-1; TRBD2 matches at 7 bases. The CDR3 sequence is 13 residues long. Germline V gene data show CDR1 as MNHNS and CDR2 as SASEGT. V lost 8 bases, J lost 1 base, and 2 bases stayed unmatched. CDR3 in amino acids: CASGTTSYNEQFF. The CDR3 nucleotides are TGTGCCAGCGGGACTACTTCCTACAATGAGCAGTTCTTC.

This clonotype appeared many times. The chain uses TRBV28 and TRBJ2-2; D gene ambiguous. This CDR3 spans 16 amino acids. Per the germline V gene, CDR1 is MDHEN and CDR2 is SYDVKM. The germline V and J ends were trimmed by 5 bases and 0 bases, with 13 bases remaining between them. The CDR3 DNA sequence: TGTGCCAGCAGTATAATGGGCGGAGCGAACACCGGGGAGCTGTTTTTT. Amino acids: CASSIMGGANTGELFF.

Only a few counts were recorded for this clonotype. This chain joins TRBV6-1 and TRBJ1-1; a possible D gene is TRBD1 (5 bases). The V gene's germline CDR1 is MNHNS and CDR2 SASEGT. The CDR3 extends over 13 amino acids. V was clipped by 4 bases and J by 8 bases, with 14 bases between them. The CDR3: CASSVPGGLEAFF. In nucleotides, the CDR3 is TGTGCCAGCAGTGTCCCCGGGGGGTTAGAAGCTTTCTTT.

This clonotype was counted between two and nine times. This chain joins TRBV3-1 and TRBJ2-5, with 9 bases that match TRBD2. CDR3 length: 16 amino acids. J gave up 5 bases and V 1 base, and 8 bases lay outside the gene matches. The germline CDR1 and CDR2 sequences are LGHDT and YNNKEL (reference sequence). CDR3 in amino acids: CASSQVLSGGGETQYF. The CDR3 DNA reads TGTGCCAGCAGCCAAGTTCTTAGCGGGGGCGGGGAGACCCAGTACTTC.

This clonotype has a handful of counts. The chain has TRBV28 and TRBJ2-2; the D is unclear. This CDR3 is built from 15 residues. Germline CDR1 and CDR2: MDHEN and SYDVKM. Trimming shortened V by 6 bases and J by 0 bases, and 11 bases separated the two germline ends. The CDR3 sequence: CASRKTGPNTGELFF. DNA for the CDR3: TGTGCCAGCAGGAAGACTGGTCCGAACACCGGGGAGCTGTTTTTT.

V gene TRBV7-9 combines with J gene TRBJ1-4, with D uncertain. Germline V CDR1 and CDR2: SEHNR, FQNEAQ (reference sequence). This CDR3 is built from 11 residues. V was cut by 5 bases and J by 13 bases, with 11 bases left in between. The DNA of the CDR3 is TGTGCCAGCAGCCCGAGCAGGAGACTGTTTTTT. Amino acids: CASSPSRRLFF.

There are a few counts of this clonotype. The DNA for the CDR3 is TGTGCCAGAAGCCACGGACTAGCGGGAGAATCCTACGAGCAGTACTTC. Its translation is CARSHGLAGESYEQYF. J is TRBJ2-7 and V is TRBV5-3; 13 bases are shared with TRBD2. TRBV5-3 is designated an ORF whose function remains uncertain. The CDR3 is 16 residues long. V shed 4 bases, J shed 1 base, and the junction held 5 bases outside the gene matches.

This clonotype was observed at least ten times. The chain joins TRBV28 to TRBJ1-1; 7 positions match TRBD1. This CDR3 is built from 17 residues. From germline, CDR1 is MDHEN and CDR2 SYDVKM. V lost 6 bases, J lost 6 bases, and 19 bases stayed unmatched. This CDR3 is CASRPHRGVGVNPEAFF. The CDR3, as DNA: TGTGCCAGCAGGCCCCACAGGGGCGTAGGGGTTAACCCTGAAGCTTTCTTT.

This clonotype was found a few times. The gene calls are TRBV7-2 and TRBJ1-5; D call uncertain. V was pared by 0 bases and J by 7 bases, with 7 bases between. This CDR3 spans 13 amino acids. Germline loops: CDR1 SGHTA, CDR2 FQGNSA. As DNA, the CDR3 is TGTGCCAGCAGCTTAGCGTTCGGGCAGCCCCAGCATTTT. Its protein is CASSLAFGQPQHF.

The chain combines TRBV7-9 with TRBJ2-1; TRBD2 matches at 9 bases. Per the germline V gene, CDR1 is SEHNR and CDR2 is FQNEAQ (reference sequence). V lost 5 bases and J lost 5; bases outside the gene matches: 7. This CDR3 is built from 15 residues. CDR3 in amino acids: CASSPRLAVNNEQFF. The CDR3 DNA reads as TGTGCCAGCAGCCCGAGACTAGCGGTAAACAATGAGCAGTTCTTC.

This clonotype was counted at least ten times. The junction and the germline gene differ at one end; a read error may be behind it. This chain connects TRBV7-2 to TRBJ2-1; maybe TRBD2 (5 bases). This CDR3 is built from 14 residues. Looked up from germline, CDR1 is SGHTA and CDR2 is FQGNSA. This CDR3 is CASRLGGSSNEQFF. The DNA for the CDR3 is TGTGCCAGCAGGTTAGGTGGGAGCTCAAATGAGCAGTTCTTC.

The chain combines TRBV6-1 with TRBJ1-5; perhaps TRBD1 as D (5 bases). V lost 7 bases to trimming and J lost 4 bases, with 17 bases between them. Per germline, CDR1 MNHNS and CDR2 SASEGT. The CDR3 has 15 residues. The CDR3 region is CASKAGSLQNQPQHF. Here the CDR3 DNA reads TGTGCCAGCAAGGCAGGGTCCCTCCAAAATCAGCCCCAGCATTTT.

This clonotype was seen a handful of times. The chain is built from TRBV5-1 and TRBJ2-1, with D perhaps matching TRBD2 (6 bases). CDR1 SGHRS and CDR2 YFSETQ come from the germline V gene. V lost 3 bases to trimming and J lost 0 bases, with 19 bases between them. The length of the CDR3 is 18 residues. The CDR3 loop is CASSSGTGDSGSYNEQFF. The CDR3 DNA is TGCGCCAGCAGCTCCGGAACCGGGGACTCTGGCTCCTACAATGAGCAGTTCTTC.

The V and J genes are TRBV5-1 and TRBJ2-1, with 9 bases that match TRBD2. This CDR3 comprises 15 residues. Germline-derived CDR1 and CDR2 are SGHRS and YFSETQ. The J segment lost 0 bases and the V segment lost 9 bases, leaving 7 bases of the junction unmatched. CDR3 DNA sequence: TGCGCCACCACAAATAGCGGGAGCTCCTACAATGAGCAGTTCTTC. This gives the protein CATTNSGSSYNEQFF.